This T cell receptor beta chain was captured in a study of shared clonotypes between healthy human individuals (dated by TCRdb to about 2020). In the study overall: A couple of women and three men aged 18 to 49 years were included in the cohort. For each donor, CD4 naive and CD4 memory were each given three plates, CD8 naive was given two plates, and CD8 memory was given one plate. To estimate repertoire size and how much clonotypes are shared between individuals, the study performed deep sequencing of blood TCR repertoires from roughly five healthy adults. Libraries were prepared and TCR repertoires were sequenced by different laboratories using diverse techniques, in order to increase sequencing depth and limit assay-specific biases. Between about 0.94 and 8.9 billion PBMCs per donor were obtained by leukapheresis.

Turning to this clone: Which antigen it targets is not known. Base qualities are not recorded, but no much larger clone differs from it by a single base.

The donors were healthy, HIV-negative adults who had no recently reported acute infections or vaccinations. All donors were Caucasian adults living in Nashville, Tennessee, USA. Magnetic negative selection was used to enrich CD4+ T cells, after which naive cells were positively selected on CD45RA and the negative fraction became the memory subset. Blood was collected by leukapheresis, and PBMCs were isolated by Ficoll-Histopaque density gradient centrifugation and then cryopreserved in liquid nitrogen vapor phase. Analytical flow cytometry was used to check the purity and quantity of each magnetically sorted T cell population. From each sorted fraction, genomic DNA was isolated and quantified by UV absorbance on a Nanodrop 2000c. V loses 5 bases, J loses 3 bases, and the germline ends lie 10 bases apart. From cysteine to phenylalanine, the CDR3 is 13 amino acids long. The read is trimmed to its CDR3 DNA, 39 bases read in frame from base 1. The germline V gene provides CDR1 SGHTA and CDR2 FQGNSA.

TCR CDR3 regions were amplified from genomic DNA by multiplex PCR using the deep immunoSEQ assay. For each cell subset, the extracted genomic DNA was distributed evenly across all wells of several immunoSEQ 96-well plates, and each plate served as one replicate. Each replicate PCR for sorted subsets received roughly 0.2 ug genomic DNA, equal to 30,000 or so T cell genomes. The purified libraries were quantified using a Qubit 3.0 fluorometer, sized with a Bioanalyzer 2100, and then quantified again using the KAPA Library Quantification kit. Every immunoSEQ 96-well plate was sequenced on a dedicated single-read 150-cycle Illumina NextSeq 550 flow cell. As for how the authors treated the data: Because the immunoSEQ output held only junctional sequences and lacked quality scores, the filtering could not match the filtering applied to full-length reads. To assign V/J genes and CDR3, sequences were annotated using PyIR, a Python wrapper for IgBLAST v1.9, with IMGT germline references. Reads with weak V/J assignments (E-value above 1e-6), missing CDR3, stop codons, out-of-frame junctions, or ambiguous translated residues were removed. V3J clonotypes were defined by identical inferred V gene, J gene, and CDR3 amino acid sequence. Percentage overlap between repertoires was computed as shared unique clonotypes divided by the size of the smaller repertoire. Richness of each repertoire was evaluated using RTK rarefaction, the Chao1 estimator, and Recon v2.1 estimates of unobserved clonotypes. Generation probabilities for all TCRbeta clonotypes obtained by the gDNA method from several donors were computed using OLGA. The clones in this table, taken by TCRdb from immuneACCESS, are in-frame only. Not every clone is retained; where verified, under half of the shortfall comes from an unresolved V gene, and the cause of the rest is unknown. V and J calls and clone size are given by that table; D and trimming were obtained from the DNA. Here the sample has around 990,000 clones; around three quarters occur a single time. Of the sample, roughly 0.9% is held by the ten largest clones.

Overall results and qualifications from the work: Because the study included only a small number of donors, the genetic and exposure-history diversity represented was limited. Sampling was restricted to blood, and TCR repertoires in tissue are likely to differ from TCR repertoires in blood. Larger estimated clonotype richness was generally found for naive subsets than for memory subsets. Pairwise subsampling led to the expectation that sequencing depth would affect the degree of clonotype sharing among donors. Rarefaction of sorted-subset datasets indicated incomplete sequencing despite the large sequencing depth. Clonotypes shared by all four sorted-subset donors showed higher generation probabilities than non-shared clonotypes. Sharing across a few donors was observed for approximately 5% of naive CD4, 3% to 3.5% of naive CD8, 2% to 2.5% of memory CD4, and approximately 0.41% of memory CD8 clonotypes.

The sequencing sample was made of memory CD4+ T cells from PBMCs. Reading the label with the study, this specimen's cell subset or site is: CD45RA-negative fraction. This chain is built from TRBV7-2 and TRBJ1-2, with the D gene call left open. This clonotype was obtained from a man between 18 and 29 years old in good health. Some clones in this sample may be carry-over from other donors' samples. The CDR3 protein sequence reads: CASSPDVDYGYTF. The DNA sequence follows: TGTGCCAGCAGCCCGGACGTGGACTATGGCTACACCTTC.